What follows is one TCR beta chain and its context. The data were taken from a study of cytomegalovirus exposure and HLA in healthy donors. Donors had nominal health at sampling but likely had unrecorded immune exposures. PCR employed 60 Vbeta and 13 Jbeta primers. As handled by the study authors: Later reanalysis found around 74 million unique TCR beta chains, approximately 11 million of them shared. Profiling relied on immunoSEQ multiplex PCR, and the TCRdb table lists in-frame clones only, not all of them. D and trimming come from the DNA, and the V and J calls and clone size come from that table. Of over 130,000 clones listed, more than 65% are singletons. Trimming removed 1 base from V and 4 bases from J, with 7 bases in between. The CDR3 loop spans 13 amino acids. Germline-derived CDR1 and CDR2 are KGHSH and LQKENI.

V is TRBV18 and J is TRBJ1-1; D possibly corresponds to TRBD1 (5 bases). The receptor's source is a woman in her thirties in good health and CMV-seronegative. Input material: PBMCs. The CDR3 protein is CASSPQTGTEAFF. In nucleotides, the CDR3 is TGTGCCAGCTCACCACAAACAGGCACTGAAGCTTTCTTT.